Described below is a single T cell receptor beta chain sequence and its context. The junction shows a germline mismatch at one end, possibly a read error. RNA was extracted from bulk tissue without any cell sorting. The library came from three nested PCR rounds adapted from ARM-PCR protocols. TCRdb reprocessed the multiplex PCR reads via MiXCR and lists one record per CDR3 protein. The sample shows under 150,000 distinct CDR3 sequences, approximately 66% of them seen only once. The data originate from a study of tumor and adjacent non-tumor tissue in lung cancer. This CDR3 spans 12 amino acids. Germline V gene lookup returns CDR1 SGHAT and CDR2 FQNNGV.

The material sequenced was lung tumor tissue. The chain uses TRBV11-2 and TRBJ2-3; D is uncertain. This TCR derives from a man in his sixties with small cell lung cancer. CDR3 in amino acids: CTSSPKQDTQYF. The CDR3 DNA reads TGTACCAGCAGCCCGAAACAAGATACACAGTATTTT.